Sequencing of this TCR beta chain was carried out in a study of T cell changes during pregnancy in multiple sclerosis. The assay was immunoSEQ multiplex PCR, and TCRdb's table has in-frame clones only and misses some. The data contain approximately 57,000 clones, 91% of them singletons. The germline V gene has CDR1 MNHNY and CDR2 SVGAGI (reference sequence). The CDR3 is made up of 14 amino acids. V was shortened by 6 bases and J by 5 bases, with 13 bases between the two germline ends. J is TRBJ1-4 and V is TRBV6-6, with unresolved D. The sequence was obtained from a female donor in good health, enrolled as a control in a pregnancy study. The sequenced sample was peripheral blood, obtained after pregnancy. CDR3 in amino acids: CASRPGALNEKLFF. The CDR3 nucleotides are TGTGCCAGCAGGCCCGGAGCGCTAAATGAAAAACTGTTTTTT.